The clone carrying this T cell receptor beta chain was counted between two and nine times. Its antigen remains unknown. This specimen belongs to a study of T-cell memory formation after mild COVID-19. General observations from the study: Clones which contracted sat mainly in CM and EM if CD4+, and in EMRA if CD8+. CD4/CD8 balance characterized clones contracting day 15 to 85, and CD4+ skew characterized later expanders.

TCRdb itself ran the 5' RACE reads through MiXCR, one entry per CDR3 protein. Counted here are fewer than 650,000 distinct CDR3 sequences, 20% to 25% occurring once; the ten biggest clones make up about 8.7%. This CDR3 is 15 amino acids long. The V end was cut by 5 bases, the J end by 0 bases, with 13 bases between. Germline V gene sequence: CDR1 MNHEY, CDR2 SVGEGT. The J gene is TRBJ1-1, the V gene TRBV6-2 or TRBV6-3; D is undetermined. This receptor was taken from an adult woman who had mild COVID-19 (a few samples of this study predate the infection). Cell type and time point are not known. The source material was PBMCs or a T cell subset sorted from them (not recorded which). The CDR3 DNA sequence: TGTGCCAGCAGTCCTTTCAAGGGCTTGAACACTGAAGCTTTCTTT. As protein: CASSPFKGLNTEAFF.